The 30 T cell receptor beta chains below come from one sample, sequenced in a study of T cell changes during pregnancy in multiple sclerosis. Clones were sequenced by immunoSEQ multiplex PCR, and TCRdb holds only the in-frame ones, with some missing. The sample has tens of thousands of clones, 94% seen once. The sequencing used CD4+ T cells from peripheral blood mononuclear cells, collected after pregnancy. Receptors originate from a female donor with multiple sclerosis, enrolled in a pregnancy study.

V is TRBV30 and J is TRBJ1-1, with D uncertain. Trimming pared 4 bases from V and 1 base from J, leaving 10 bases between. CDR1 and CDR2 from the germline V gene are GTSNPN and SVGIG (reference sequence). The length of the CDR3 is 13 residues. The CDR3 loop reads CAWMYTENTEAFF. In DNA, the CDR3 is TGTGCCTGGATGTATACAGAGAACACTGAAGCTTTCTTT.

The rearrangement uses TRBV5-1 and TRBJ2-5, with 10 bases identical to TRBD2. The CDR3 contains 16 residues. The V gene's germline CDR1 is SGHRS and CDR2 YFSETQ. The trim removed 2 bases at V and 5 bases at J, leaving 9 bases unmatched. The CDR3 protein is CASSFGAGGPLETQYF. CDR3 coding DNA: TGCGCCAGCAGCTTTGGAGCGGGAGGGCCTTTGGAGACCCAGTACTTC.

The chain links TRBV2 to TRBJ2-2, with 8 bases aligning to TRBD1. V was pared by 6 bases and J by 5 bases, with 5 bases of the junction left unmatched. The CDR3 has 14 residues. In germline, CDR1 is SNHLY, CDR2 FYNNEI. Here the CDR3 reads CASRSDRGTGELFF. CDR3 in DNA: TGTGCCAGCAGAAGTGACAGGGGTACCGGGGAGCTGTTTTTT. Filled out from reference TRBV2 and TRBJ2-2, the complete variable domain reads EPEVTQTPSHQVTQMGQEVILRCVPISNHLYFYWYRQILGQKVEFLVSFYNNEISEKSEIFDDQFSVERPDGSNFTLKIRSTKLEDSAMYFCASRSDRGTGELFFGEGSRLTVL.

This rearrangement joins TRBV28 to TRBJ1-5; perhaps TRBD1 as D (5 bases). Trimming stripped 2 bases from V and 7 bases from J, with 12 bases between. Germline values: CDR1 MDHEN, CDR2 SYDVKM. The CDR3 is 14 amino acids. The DNA of the CDR3 is TGTGCCAGCAGTTTAAGGGCAGGGAGGCAGCCCCAGCATTTT. It translates to CASSLRAGRQPQHF.

The chain carries TRBV9 and TRBJ2-5, with TRBD1 identical over 12 bases. The trim removed 3 bases at V and 5 bases at J, leaving 5 bases unmatched. The CDR3 extends over 15 amino acids. Germline-derived CDR1 and CDR2 are SGDLS and YYNGEE. CDR3 bases: TGTGCCAGCAGCGCCCGGGACAGGGGGCTGGAGACCCAGTACTTC. Translation gives CASSARDRGLETQYF.

V is TRBV2 and J is TRBJ1-5; 9 bases are a match to TRBD1. Germline V gives CDR1 SNHLY, CDR2 FYNNEI. CDR3 size: 15 residues. V lost 5 bases and J lost 4; bases outside the gene matches: 6. The CDR3 nucleotides read TGTGCCAGCAGTCAGGACAGGGGAAGGAATCAGCCCCAGCATTTT. Protein: CASSQDRGRNQPQHF.

The J gene is TRBJ2-1, the V gene TRBV14; 9 positions agree with TRBD1. Germline CDR1 and CDR2: SGHDN and FVKESK. The CDR3 is made up of 16 amino acids. J lost 4 bases, V lost 4 bases, and 8 bases had no gene match. CDR3 nucleotides: TGTGCCAGCAGCCTTCATAACAGGGGGCTTTACAATGAGCAGTTCTTC. Translating gives CASSLHNRGLYNEQFF.

The rearrangement joins TRBV28 to TRBJ1-1; 7 bases line up with TRBD1. V was clipped by 6 bases and J by 1 base; unmatched bases: 8. Per the germline V gene, CDR1 is MDHEN and CDR2 is SYDVKM. The CDR3 runs 15 residues. This CDR3 is CASRMDRLKNTEAFF. The CDR3 DNA is TGTGCCAGCAGGATGGACAGGCTTAAGAACACTGAAGCTTTCTTT.

The chain has TRBV4-2 and TRBJ2-1; TRBD2 might be the D (5 bases). V was cut by 0 bases and J by 13 bases, with 13 bases left in between. Germline V gives CDR1 LGHNA, CDR2 YNFKEQ. CDR3 length: 13 amino acids. The CDR3 sequence is CASSQDISGGQFF. The CDR3 DNA is TGTGCCAGCAGCCAAGATATAAGCGGAGGTCAGTTCTTC.

This chain uses TRBV7-9 with TRBJ2-1; 7 nucleotides match TRBD1. This CDR3 contains 13 residues. CDR1 is SEHNR and CDR2 is FQNEAQ in the germline V gene (reference sequence). The ends lost 5 bases at V and 6 bases at J; junction bases unmatched: 4. CDR3 sequence: CASSLNRGNEQFF. The CDR3 DNA sequence: TGTGCCAGCAGCCTGAACAGGGGCAATGAGCAGTTCTTC.

This clone was recorded once. V and J are TRBV30 and TRBJ2-2; D is uncertain. Germline V gene lookup returns CDR1 GTSNPN and CDR2 SVGIG (reference sequence). This CDR3 is built from 14 residues. The V and J ends lost 0 bases and 1 base respectively, with 6 bases between them. DNA for the CDR3: TGTGCCTGGAGTGTACAATGGAACACCGGGGAGCTGTTTTTT. Amino acids: CAWSVQWNTGELFF.

The rearrangement uses TRBV11-3 and TRBJ2-5; TRBD2 aligns across 16 bases. The germline V gene encodes CDR1 SGHNT and CDR2 YENEEA. V trimming: 5 bases; J trimming: 3 bases; junction bases outside the gene matches: 6. CDR3 length equals 17 residues. Written as DNA, the CDR3 is TGTGCCAGCAGCCAGGGACTAGCGGGAGGGACCAAAGAGACCCAGTACTTC. Translation: CASSQGLAGGTKETQYF.

The V gene is TRBV19, the J gene TRBJ2-3; maybe TRBD1 (7 bases). V gave up 1 base and J gave up 4 bases, with 15 bases separating them. The CDR3 has 16 residues. Germline CDR1 reads LNHDA; CDR2 reads SQIVND (reference sequence). CDR3 DNA sequence: TGTGCCAGTAGTATAGGAGGCGGAGGGGGCTCAGATACGCAGTATTTT. Protein product: CASSIGGGGGSDTQYF.

This clone came up a few times. The chain recombines TRBV4-2 with TRBJ1-1, with a possible D match to TRBD1 (6 bases). The CDR3 spans 13 residues. Trimming cost V 0 bases and J 8 bases, with 10 bases left between them. CDR1 is LGHNA, CDR2 YNFKEQ, per germline. The CDR3 bases are TGTGCCAGCAGCCAAGATACACAGGGAGAAGCTTTCTTT. As protein: CASSQDTQGEAFF.

The chain links TRBV4-3 to TRBJ2-3; 10 bases are a match to TRBD2. This CDR3 is built from 15 residues. J lost 0 bases, V lost 5 bases, and 2 bases had no gene match. The germline V gene has CDR1 LGHNA and CDR2 YSLEER. DNA of the CDR3: TGCGCCAGCAGCGGGGGACTAGCGAGCACAGATACGCAGTATTTT. Protein product: CASSGGLASTDTQYF.

This sequence joins TRBV28 and TRBJ2-1; a weak D match, TRBD2 (5 bases). CDR3 length equals 12 residues. With 3 bases removed from V and 9 bases from J, the gap between germline ends came to 9 bases. Germline-derived CDR1 and CDR2 are MDHEN and SYDVKM. CDR3 protein: CASSLVGSEQFF. CDR3 bases: TGTGCCAGCAGTTTGGTGGGGAGTGAGCAGTTCTTC.

The CDR3 region has the DNA TGTGCCAGCAGCGTAGGACTAGCGGGCCCCAGCTCCTACGAGCAGTACTTC. It codes for CASSVGLAGPSSYEQYF. The chain links TRBV9 to TRBJ2-7, with 10 bases that match TRBD2. After removal of 0 bases from V and 0 bases from J, the junction contained 6 bases not matched to a gene. The CDR3 is 17 residues long. From germline, CDR1 is SGDLS and CDR2 YYNGEE.

A single count supports this clone. The chain employs TRBV29-1 and TRBJ2-3; 9 bases fit TRBD2. This CDR3 contains 14 residues. The V gene end was trimmed by 3 bases and the J gene end by 2 bases; junction bases not matched to a gene: 3. Per germline, CDR1 SQVTM and CDR2 ANQGSEA. The CDR3 spells CSVDLAGTTDTQYF. As DNA, the CDR3 is TGCAGCGTTGACCTAGCGGGGACCACAGATACGCAGTATTTT.

The chain links TRBV5-1 to TRBJ2-6; the match to TRBD1 covers 12 bases. In germline, CDR1 is SGHRS, CDR2 YFSETQ. CDR3 size: 17 residues. V lost 5 bases to trimming and J lost 3 bases; unmatched junction nucleotides: 6. CDR3 amino acids: CASRSGQGARGANVLTF. The CDR3 bases are TGCGCCAGCAGGTCGGGACAGGGGGCGCGTGGGGCCAACGTCCTGACTTTC.

This clone occurred once. The chain carries TRBV19 and TRBJ1-5, with TRBD1 as a possible D gene (5 bases). Deletions cut 5 bases from V and 5 bases from J, with 10 bases between. The CDR3 spans 13 residues. The germline V gene has CDR1 LNHDA and CDR2 SQIVND (reference sequence). The CDR3 sequence is CASSLSRDQPQHF. CDR3 nucleotides: TGTGCCAGTAGTTTAAGCAGGGATCAGCCCCAGCATTTT.

Here the CDR3 DNA reads TGTGCCAGCAGTGAATCCACAGGGAAAGGTCAGCCCCAGCATTTT. Its translation is CASSESTGKGQPQHF. V is TRBV25-1 and J is TRBJ1-5; a possible D gene is TRBD1 (6 bases). The CDR3 is made up of 15 amino acids. In germline, CDR1 is MGHDK, CDR2 SYGVNS. Trimming removed 1 base at V and 6 bases at J, with 13 bases between.

This sequence joins TRBV9 and TRBJ2-2; 11 positions agree with TRBD2. This CDR3 contains 16 residues. Germline V gene sequence: CDR1 SGDLS, CDR2 YYNGEE. J lost 6 bases, V lost 0 bases, and 4 bases had no gene match. This CDR3 is CASSVVTSGSPGELFF. The CDR3, as DNA: TGTGCCAGCAGCGTAGTAACTAGCGGGAGTCCCGGGGAGCTGTTTTTT.

V is TRBV15 and J is TRBJ2-2; D not resolved. The CDR3 runs 15 residues. The germline gives CDR1 LNHNV, CDR2 YYDKDF (reference sequence). V was shortened by 9 bases and J by 1 base, with 15 bases between the two germline ends. The CDR3 loop reads CATQDNRLNTGELFF. As DNA, the CDR3 is TGTGCCACGCAAGACAACCGCTTGAACACCGGGGAGCTGTTTTTT.

The genes are TRBV27 and TRBJ2-1, with 10 bases identical to TRBD2. The CDR3 has 17 amino acids. In germline, CDR1 is MNHEY, CDR2 SMNVEV (reference sequence). Losses at the gene ends were 2 bases for V and 4 bases for J; bases not matched to a gene: 8. This CDR3 is CASSLTLLAGKYNEQFF. The CDR3 DNA is TGTGCCAGCAGTTTAACATTACTAGCGGGGAAATACAATGAGCAGTTCTTC.

This clone was observed once. The chain combines TRBV7-2 with TRBJ1-5; D remains ambiguous. The V end lost 3 bases, the J end lost 5 bases, and 14 bases lay between the germline ends. The CDR3 has 15 residues. CDR1 is SGHTA, CDR2 FQGNSA, per germline. CDR3 DNA: TGTGCCAGCAGCTTTGAGACAAGACGAGATCAGCCCCAGCATTTT. Translated, it gives CASSFETRRDQPQHF.

The chain carries TRBV19 and TRBJ2-5; D uncertain. There are 14 residues in the CDR3. The ends were cut back, 3 bases at V and 0 bases at J, with 8 bases in the middle. Germline CDR1 is LNHDA and CDR2 is SQIVND (reference sequence). In DNA, the CDR3 is TGTGCCAGTAGTATTTACAGCAACCAAGAGACCCAGTACTTC. It encodes CASSIYSNQETQYF.

V is TRBV25-1 and J is TRBJ1-6; 8 positions agree with TRBD1. V trimming: 2 bases; J trimming: 4 bases; junction bases outside the gene matches: 1. The germline CDR1 and CDR2 sequences are MGHDK and SYGVNS. The CDR3 length is 15 residues. CDR3 sequence (DNA): TGTGCCAGCAGTGAACAGGGGGCTTATAATTCACCCCTCCACTTT. It codes for CASSEQGAYNSPLHF.

For this clone: At one end the junction does not follow the germline gene, possibly because of a read error. Here the CDR3 DNA reads TGTGCCAGCAGTGAACAGGGCGGCTATGGCTACACCTTC. Translating gives CASSEQGGYGYTF. The J gene is TRBJ1-2, the V gene TRBV10-3, with D perhaps matching TRBD1 (6 bases). This CDR3 contains 13 residues. Per germline, CDR1 ENHRY and CDR2 SYGVKD.

This clone was observed a single time. V usage is TRBV18 and J usage is TRBJ1-5, with 7 bases that match TRBD1. The CDR3 covers 14 residues. The germline V gene encodes CDR1 KGHSH and CDR2 LQKENI. The junction had 4 bases not matched to a gene; V was cut back by 3 bases and J by 5 bases. The CDR3 DNA sequence: TGTGCCAGCTCACCCGACAGGGCTGATCAGCCCCAGCATTTT. Encoded protein: CASSPDRADQPQHF.

The chain uses TRBV28 and TRBJ1-2; D is uncertain. V lost 6 bases and J 0 bases, leaving 5 bases between the germline ends. The CDR3 loop spans 12 amino acids. Looked up from germline, CDR1 is MDHEN and CDR2 is SYDVKM. DNA for the CDR3: TGTGCCAGCAGGACTCCTAACTATGGCTACACCTTC. This encodes CASRTPNYGYTF.